A selection of T cell receptor beta chains follows, all from one sample in a study of OX40 agonist ivuxolimab in advanced cancers. Clones were read by immunoSEQ multiplex PCR, and TCRdb kept only the in-frame ones, dropping some. This table holds 55,000 to 75,000 clones, about 85% found once. The input for sequencing was CD4+ or CD8+ T cells sorted from blood, taken in a trial of the OX40 agonist ivuxolimab. These receptors all come from an adult with an advanced solid tumor such as melanoma, head and neck, liver or kidney cancer. Each CDR3 is given with its conserved first and last residue. The D gene is left open where the match is weak. The size field is filled for only some rows; it gives once, few, many or a size class.

V gene,J gene,D gene,clone size,CDR3 protein,CDR3 DNA
TRBV2,TRBJ2-2,TRBD2,.,CASNRGGASTGELFF,TGTGCCAGTAACCGCGGGGGGGCGTCCACCGGGGAGCTGTTTTTT
TRBV2,TRBJ1-5,.,many,CASTYDRTDQPQHF,TGTGCCAGCACGTACGACAGGACTGATCAGCCCCAGCATTTT
TRBV28,TRBJ1-2,.,.,CASTSAENYGYTF,TGTGCCAGCACCTCAGCTGAAAACTATGGCTACACCTTC
TRBV5-1,TRBJ1-4,.,.,CASSLKGTNEKLFF,TGCGCCAGCAGCTTGAAAGGGACTAATGAAAAACTGTTTTTT
TRBV6-1,TRBJ2-7,TRBD2,few,CASMTSGRYEQYF,TGTGCCAGCATGACTAGCGGGAGATACGAGCAGTACTTC
TRBV28,TRBJ2-7,TRBD1,.,CASSSPGQGEGQYF,TGTGCCAGCAGTTCCCCCGGACAGGGGGAAGGGCAGTACTTC
TRBV5-6,TRBJ2-1,.,.,CASSLGGFGNEQFF,TGTGCCAGCAGCTTGGGGGGGTTCGGGAATGAGCAGTTCTTC
TRBV4-3,TRBJ1-2,.,.,CASSQDEALGGYTF,TGCGCCAGCAGCCAGGATGAGGCCTTGGGAGGCTACACCTTC
TRBV6-6,TRBJ2-6,.,.,CASSYRRGTGANVLTF,TGTGCCAGCAGTTACCGCCGAGGGACTGGGGCCAACGTCCTGACTTTC
TRBV9,TRBJ2-5,TRBD2,.,CASSRTSGGQETQYF,TGTGCCAGCAGCCGGACTAGCGGGGGCCAAGAGACCCAGTACTTC
TRBV6-5,TRBJ2-2,.,.,CASSSPLDLTGELFF,TGTGCCAGCAGTTCCCCCCTAGACCTCACCGGGGAGCTGTTTTTT
TRBV5-4,TRBJ2-7,TRBD2,.,CASSQGLAGSYEQYF,TGTGCCAGCAGCCAGGGACTAGCGGGATCCTACGAGCAGTACTTC
TRBV28,TRBJ2-5,.,.,CASSEMGEGEETQYF,TGTGCCAGCTCAGAAATGGGGGAGGGGGAAGAGACCCAGTACTTC
TRBV20-1,TRBJ1-2,TRBD1,.,CSAQTGDGYTF,TGCAGTGCTCAGACAGGGGATGGCTACACCTTC
TRBV18,TRBJ2-1,TRBD1,.,CASSQLQGYEQFF,TGTGCCAGCTCACAACTACAGGGGTATGAGCAGTTCTTC
TRBV7-9,TRBJ2-5,.,once,CASSSRQGGQETQYF,TGTGCCAGCAGCTCCAGACAGGGAGGTCAAGAGACCCAGTACTTC
TRBV9,TRBJ1-5,.,.,CASSSHGGDENQPQHF,TGTGCCAGCAGTTCACATGGAGGGGACGAAAATCAGCCCCAGCATTTT
TRBV7-8,TRBJ2-1,.,.,CASSQWGSSYNEQFF,TGTGCCAGCAGTCAATGGGGTAGCTCCTACAATGAGCAGTTCTTC
TRBV7-8,TRBJ2-2,.,.,CASSLVQQVGELFF,TGTGCCAGCAGCTTAGTTCAGCAGGTCGGGGAGCTGTTTTTT
TRBV25-1,TRBJ1-4,.,.,CASSEVAGNEKLFF,TGTGCCAGCAGTGAGGTGGCGGGGAATGAAAAACTGTTTTTT
TRBV13,TRBJ1-3,TRBD1,.,CASSQERTGAGGNTIYF,TGTGCCAGCAGCCAAGAGAGGACAGGGGCCGGCGGAAACACCATATATTTT
TRBV11-3,TRBJ1-6,TRBD1,.,CASSQRATGRGSPLHF,TGTGCCAGCAGCCAGCGAGCGACAGGGAGGGGTTCACCCCTCCACTTT
TRBV9,TRBJ2-3,TRBD2,.,CASSPRAGGWGKDTQYF,TGTGCCAGCAGCCCACGAGCGGGAGGCTGGGGAAAGGATACGCAGTATTTT
TRBV10-2,TRBJ2-3,.,.,CASSESGAYTDTQYF,TGCGCCAGCAGTGAGTCGGGGGCGTACACAGATACGCAGTATTTT
TRBV4-3,TRBJ2-5,.,.,CASSQTTGGQETQYF,TGCGCCAGCAGCCAAACAACAGGAGGGCAAGAGACCCAGTACTTC
TRBV7-9,TRBJ1-4,TRBD1,.,CASRPGTGVKLFF,TGTGCCAGCAGGCCCGGGACAGGGGTAAAACTGTTTTTT
TRBV11-2,TRBJ2-2,TRBD1,.,CASSLGGQARGTGELFF,TGTGCCAGCAGCTTAGGGGGACAGGCTCGGGGCACCGGGGAGCTGTTTTTT
TRBV9,TRBJ2-1,.,.,CASSGRVGSYNEQFF,TGTGCCAGCAGCGGACGGGTTGGGTCCTACAATGAGCAGTTCTTC